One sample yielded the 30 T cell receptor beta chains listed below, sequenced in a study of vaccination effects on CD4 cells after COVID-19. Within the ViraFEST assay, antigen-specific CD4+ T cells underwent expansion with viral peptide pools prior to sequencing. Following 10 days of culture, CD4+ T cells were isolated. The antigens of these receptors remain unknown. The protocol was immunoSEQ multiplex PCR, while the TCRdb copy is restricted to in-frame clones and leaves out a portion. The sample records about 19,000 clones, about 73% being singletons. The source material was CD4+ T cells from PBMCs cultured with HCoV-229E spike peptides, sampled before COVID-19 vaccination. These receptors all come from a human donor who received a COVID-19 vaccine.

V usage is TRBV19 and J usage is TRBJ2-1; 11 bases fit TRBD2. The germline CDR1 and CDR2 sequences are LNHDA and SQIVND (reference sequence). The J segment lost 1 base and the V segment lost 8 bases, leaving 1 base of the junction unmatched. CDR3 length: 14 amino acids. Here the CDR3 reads CASLAGGSYNEQFF. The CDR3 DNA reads TGTGCCAGTTTAGCGGGAGGGTCCTACAATGAGCAGTTCTTC.

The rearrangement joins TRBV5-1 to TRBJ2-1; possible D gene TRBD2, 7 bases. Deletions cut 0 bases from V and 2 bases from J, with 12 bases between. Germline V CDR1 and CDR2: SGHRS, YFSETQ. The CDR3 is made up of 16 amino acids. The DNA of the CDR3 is TGCGCCAGCAGCTTGGAAGGGGGGGCCACCTACAATGAGCAGTTCTTC. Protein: CASSLEGGATYNEQFF.

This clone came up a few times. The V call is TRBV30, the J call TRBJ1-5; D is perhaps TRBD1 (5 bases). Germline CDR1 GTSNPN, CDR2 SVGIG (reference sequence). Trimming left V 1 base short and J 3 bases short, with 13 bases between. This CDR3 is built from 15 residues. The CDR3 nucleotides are TGTGCCTGGAGTGCAAAGGGACTGTACAATCAGCCCCAGCATTTT. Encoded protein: CAWSAKGLYNQPQHF.

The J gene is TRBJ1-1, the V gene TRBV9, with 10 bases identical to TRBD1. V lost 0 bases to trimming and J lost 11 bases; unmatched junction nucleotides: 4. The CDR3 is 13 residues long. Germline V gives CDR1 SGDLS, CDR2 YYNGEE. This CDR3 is CASSVGDRGTAFF. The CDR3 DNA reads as TGTGCCAGCAGCGTAGGGGACAGGGGTACGGCTTTCTTT.

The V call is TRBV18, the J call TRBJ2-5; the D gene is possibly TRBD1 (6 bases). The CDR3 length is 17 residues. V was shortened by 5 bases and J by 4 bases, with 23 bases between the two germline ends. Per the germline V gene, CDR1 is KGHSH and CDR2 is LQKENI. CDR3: CASSLPHGQPDAETQYF. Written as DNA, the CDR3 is TGTGCCAGCTCATTACCGCACGGACAGCCGGACGCAGAGACCCAGTACTTC.

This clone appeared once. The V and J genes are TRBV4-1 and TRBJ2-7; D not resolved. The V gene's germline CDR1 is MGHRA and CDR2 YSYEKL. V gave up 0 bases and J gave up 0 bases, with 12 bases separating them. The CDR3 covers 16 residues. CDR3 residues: CASSQEKAVSSYEQYF. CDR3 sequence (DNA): TGCGCCAGCAGCCAAGAAAAGGCGGTCTCCTCCTACGAGCAGTACTTC.

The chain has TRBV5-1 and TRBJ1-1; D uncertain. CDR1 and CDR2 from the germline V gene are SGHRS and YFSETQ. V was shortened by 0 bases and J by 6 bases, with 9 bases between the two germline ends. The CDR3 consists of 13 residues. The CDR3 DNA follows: TGCGCCAGCAGCTTGGGCGGGAAGCCTGAAGCTTTCTTT. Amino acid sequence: CASSLGGKPEAFF.

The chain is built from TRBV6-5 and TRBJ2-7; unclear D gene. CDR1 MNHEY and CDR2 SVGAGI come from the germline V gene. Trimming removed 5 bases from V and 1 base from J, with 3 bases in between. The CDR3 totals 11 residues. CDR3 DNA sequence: TGTGCCAGCAGTCAATCCTACGAGCAGTACTTC. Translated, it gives CASSQSYEQYF.

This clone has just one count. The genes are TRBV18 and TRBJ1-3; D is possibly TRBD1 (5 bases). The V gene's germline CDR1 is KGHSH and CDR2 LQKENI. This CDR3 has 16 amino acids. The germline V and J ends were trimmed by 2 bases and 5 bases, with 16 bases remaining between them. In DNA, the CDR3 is TGTGCCAGCTCACCAGGCGAGGGGCTTGGCAGAAACACCATATATTTT. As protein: CASSPGEGLGRNTIYF.

CDR3 residues: CASSQDGTGGATYGYTF. CDR3 nucleotides: TGTGCCAGCAGCCAAGATGGGACAGGGGGCGCGACTTATGGCTACACCTTC. The chain is built from TRBV4-2 and TRBJ1-2, with 12 bases lining up with TRBD1. CDR1 LGHNA and CDR2 YNFKEQ come from the germline V gene. The junction had 7 bases not matched to a gene; V was cut back by 0 bases and J by 5 bases. The length of the CDR3 is 17 residues.

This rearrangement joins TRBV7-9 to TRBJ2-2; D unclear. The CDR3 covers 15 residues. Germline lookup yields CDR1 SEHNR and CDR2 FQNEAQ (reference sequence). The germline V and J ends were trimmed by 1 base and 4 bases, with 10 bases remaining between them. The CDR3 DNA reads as TGTGCCAGCAGCTTAGTTTATGTAAGCACCGGGGAGCTGTTTTTT. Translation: CASSLVYVSTGELFF.

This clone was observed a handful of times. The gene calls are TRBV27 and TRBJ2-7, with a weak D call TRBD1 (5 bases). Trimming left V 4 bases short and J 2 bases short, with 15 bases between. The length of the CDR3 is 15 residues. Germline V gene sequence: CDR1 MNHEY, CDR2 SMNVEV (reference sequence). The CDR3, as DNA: TGTGCCAGCAGTTCTGACCCAAAGGGGACCTACGAGCAGTACTTC. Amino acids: CASSSDPKGTYEQYF.

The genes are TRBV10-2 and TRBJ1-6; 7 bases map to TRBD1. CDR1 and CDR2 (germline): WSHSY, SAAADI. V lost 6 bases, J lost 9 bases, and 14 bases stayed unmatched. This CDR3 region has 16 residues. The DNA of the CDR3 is TGCGCCAGCAGCCACAACTCCGGGACAGAAAGTTCACCCCTCCACTTT. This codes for CASSHNSGTESSPLHF.

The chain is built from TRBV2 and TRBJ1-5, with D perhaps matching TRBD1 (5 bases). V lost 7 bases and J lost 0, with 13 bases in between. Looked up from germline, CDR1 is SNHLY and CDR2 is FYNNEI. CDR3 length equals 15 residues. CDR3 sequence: CASTLGEYSNQPQHF. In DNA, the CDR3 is TGTGCCAGCACCCTGGGGGAGTATAGCAATCAGCCCCAGCATTTT.

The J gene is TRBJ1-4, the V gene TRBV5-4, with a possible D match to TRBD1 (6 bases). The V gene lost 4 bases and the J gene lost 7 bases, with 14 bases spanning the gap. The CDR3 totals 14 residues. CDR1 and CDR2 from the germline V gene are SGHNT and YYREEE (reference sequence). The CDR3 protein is CASSAQGRSEKLFF. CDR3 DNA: TGTGCCAGCAGCGCGCAGGGGAGGAGTGAAAAACTGTTTTTT. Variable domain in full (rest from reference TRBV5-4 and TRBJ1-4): ETGVTQSPTHLIKTRGQQVTLRCSSQSGHNTVSWYQQALGQGPQFIFQYYREEENGRGNFPPRFSGLQFPNYSSELNVNALELDDSALYLCASSAQGRSEKLFFGSGTQLSVL.

This CDR3 reads CASSFNAGSYEQYF. The CDR3 DNA reads TGTGCCAGCAGTTTCAATGCAGGCAGCTACGAGCAGTACTTC. The chain carries TRBV28 and TRBJ2-7; unclear D gene. The germline CDR1 and CDR2 sequences are MDHEN and SYDVKM. With 3 bases removed from V and 3 bases from J, the gap between germline ends came to 12 bases. CDR3 size: 14 residues.

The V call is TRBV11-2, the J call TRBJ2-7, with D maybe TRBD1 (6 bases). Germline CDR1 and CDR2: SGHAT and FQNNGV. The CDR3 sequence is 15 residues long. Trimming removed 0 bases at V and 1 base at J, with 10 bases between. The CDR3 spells CASSLDPTGSYEQYF. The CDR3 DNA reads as TGTGCCAGCAGCTTAGACCCGACAGGTTCCTACGAGCAGTACTTC.

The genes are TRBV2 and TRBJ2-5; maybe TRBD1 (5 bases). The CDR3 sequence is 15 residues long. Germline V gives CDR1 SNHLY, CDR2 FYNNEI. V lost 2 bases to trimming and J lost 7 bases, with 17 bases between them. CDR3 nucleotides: TGTGCCAGCAGTGAAAGTGGCAGGGAATCGGGGACCCAGTACTTC. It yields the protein CASSESGRESGTQYF.

The CDR3 region has the DNA TGTGCCAGCAGAAGTGGGACTCTAGAGACCCAGTACTTC. Translation: CASRSGTLETQYF. The chain has TRBV6-5 and TRBJ2-5; TRBD2 is a possible D gene (6 bases). The CDR3 covers 13 residues. Germline assignment: CDR1 MNHEY and CDR2 SVGAGI. Trimming took off 6 bases at V and 4 bases at J, with 12 bases between the two ends.

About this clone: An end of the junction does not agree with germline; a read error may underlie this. Written as DNA, the CDR3 is TGTGCCAGCAGCTCCCGCGGGGGGCCATTCACCCGGGAGCTGTTTTTT. It specifies CASSSRGGPFTRELFF. The rearrangement uses TRBV7-9 and TRBJ2-2, with 8 bases lining up with TRBD2. CDR3 length: 16 residues. In germline, CDR1 is SEHNR, CDR2 FQNEAQ (reference sequence).

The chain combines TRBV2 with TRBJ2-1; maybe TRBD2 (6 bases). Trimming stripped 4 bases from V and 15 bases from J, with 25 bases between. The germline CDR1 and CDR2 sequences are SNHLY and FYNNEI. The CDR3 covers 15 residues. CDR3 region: CASSVKEGPRFGSFF. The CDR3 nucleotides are TGTGCCAGCAGTGTAAAGGAGGGCCCTCGTTTTGGATCGTTCTTC.

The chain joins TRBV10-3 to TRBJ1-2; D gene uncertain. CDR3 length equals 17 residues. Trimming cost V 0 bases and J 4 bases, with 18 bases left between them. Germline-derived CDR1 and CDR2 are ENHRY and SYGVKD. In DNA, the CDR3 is TGTGCCATCAGTGAGTCCCGTGAGATGGCACGGTTCTATGGCTACACCTTC. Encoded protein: CAISESREMARFYGYTF.

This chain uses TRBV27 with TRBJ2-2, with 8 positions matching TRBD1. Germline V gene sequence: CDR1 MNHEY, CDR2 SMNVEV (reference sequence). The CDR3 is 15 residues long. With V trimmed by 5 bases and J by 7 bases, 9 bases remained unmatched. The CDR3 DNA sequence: TGTGCCAGCAGTCTAGACAGGGGTATTGTCGGGGAGCTGTTTTTT. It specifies CASSLDRGIVGELFF.

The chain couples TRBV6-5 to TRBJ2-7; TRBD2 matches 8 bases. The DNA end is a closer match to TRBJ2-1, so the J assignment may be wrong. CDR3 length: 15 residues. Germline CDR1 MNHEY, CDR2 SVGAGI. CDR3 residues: CASSLGPAGDYEQFF. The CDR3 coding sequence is TGTGCCAGCAGTCTAGGCCCAGCGGGAGACTACGAGCAGTTCTTC.

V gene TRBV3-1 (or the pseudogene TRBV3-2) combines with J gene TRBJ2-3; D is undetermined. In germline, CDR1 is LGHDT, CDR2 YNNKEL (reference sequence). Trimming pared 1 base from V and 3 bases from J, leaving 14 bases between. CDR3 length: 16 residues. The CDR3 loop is CASSQVPTSGTDTQYF. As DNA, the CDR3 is TGTGCCAGCAGCCAAGTTCCCACGTCTGGGACAGATACGCAGTATTTT.

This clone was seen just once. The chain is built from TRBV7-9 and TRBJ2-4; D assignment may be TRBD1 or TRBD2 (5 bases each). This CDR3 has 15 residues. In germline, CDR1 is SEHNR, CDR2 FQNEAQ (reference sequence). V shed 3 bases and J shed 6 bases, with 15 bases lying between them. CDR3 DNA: TGTGCCAGCAGCTTGGTATCGGGGCCGGGAAACATTCAGTACTTC. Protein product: CASSLVSGPGNIQYF.

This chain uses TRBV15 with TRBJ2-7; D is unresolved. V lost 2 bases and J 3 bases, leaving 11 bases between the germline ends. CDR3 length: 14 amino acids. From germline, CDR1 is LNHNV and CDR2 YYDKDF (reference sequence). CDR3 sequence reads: CATSRLVDGYEQYF. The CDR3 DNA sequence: TGTGCCACCAGCAGACTGGTCGATGGCTACGAGCAGTACTTC.

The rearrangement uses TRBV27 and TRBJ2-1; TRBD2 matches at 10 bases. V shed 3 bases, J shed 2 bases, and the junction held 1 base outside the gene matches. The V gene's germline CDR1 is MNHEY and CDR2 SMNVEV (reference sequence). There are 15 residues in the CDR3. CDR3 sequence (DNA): TGTGCCAGCAGTTTCGGGACTAGCGCCTACAATGAGCAGTTCTTC. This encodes CASSFGTSAYNEQFF.

The CDR3 sequence is CASSLAGQNTGETQYF. CDR3 coding DNA: TGTGCCAGCAGCTTAGCGGGCCAAAACACGGGGGAGACCCAGTACTTC. The genes are TRBV7-6 and TRBJ2-5; a weak D match, TRBD2 (5 bases). There are 16 residues in the CDR3. Trimming removed 0 bases from V and 5 bases from J, with 16 bases in between. The germline gives CDR1 SGHVS, CDR2 FNYEAQ.

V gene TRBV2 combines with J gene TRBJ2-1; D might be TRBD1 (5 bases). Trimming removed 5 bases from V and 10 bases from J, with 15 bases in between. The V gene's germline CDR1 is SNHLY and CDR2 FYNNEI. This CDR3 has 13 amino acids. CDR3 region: CASSPGQGREQFF. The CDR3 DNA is TGTGCCAGCAGTCCAGGCCAGGGCAGGGAGCAGTTCTTC.